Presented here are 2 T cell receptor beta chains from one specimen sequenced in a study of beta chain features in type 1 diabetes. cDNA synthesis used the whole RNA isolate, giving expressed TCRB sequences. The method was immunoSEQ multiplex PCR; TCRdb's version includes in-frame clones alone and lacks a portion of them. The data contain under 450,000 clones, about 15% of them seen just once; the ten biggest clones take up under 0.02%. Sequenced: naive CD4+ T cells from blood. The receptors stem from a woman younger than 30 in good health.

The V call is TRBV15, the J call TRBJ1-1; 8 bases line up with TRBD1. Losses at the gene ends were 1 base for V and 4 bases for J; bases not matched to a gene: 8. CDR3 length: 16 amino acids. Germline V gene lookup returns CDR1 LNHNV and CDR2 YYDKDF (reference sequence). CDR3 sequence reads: CATSRVFTQGVTEAFF. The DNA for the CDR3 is TGTGCCACCAGCAGAGTCTTCACACAGGGGGTCACTGAAGCTTTCTTT.

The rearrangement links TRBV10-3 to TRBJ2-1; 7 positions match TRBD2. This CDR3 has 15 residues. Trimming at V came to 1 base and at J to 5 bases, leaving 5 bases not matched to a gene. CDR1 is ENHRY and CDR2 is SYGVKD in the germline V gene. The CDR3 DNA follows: TGTGCCATCAGTGAGTTGGGCGGGAGAAACAATGAGCAGTTCTTC. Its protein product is CAISELGGRNNEQFF.